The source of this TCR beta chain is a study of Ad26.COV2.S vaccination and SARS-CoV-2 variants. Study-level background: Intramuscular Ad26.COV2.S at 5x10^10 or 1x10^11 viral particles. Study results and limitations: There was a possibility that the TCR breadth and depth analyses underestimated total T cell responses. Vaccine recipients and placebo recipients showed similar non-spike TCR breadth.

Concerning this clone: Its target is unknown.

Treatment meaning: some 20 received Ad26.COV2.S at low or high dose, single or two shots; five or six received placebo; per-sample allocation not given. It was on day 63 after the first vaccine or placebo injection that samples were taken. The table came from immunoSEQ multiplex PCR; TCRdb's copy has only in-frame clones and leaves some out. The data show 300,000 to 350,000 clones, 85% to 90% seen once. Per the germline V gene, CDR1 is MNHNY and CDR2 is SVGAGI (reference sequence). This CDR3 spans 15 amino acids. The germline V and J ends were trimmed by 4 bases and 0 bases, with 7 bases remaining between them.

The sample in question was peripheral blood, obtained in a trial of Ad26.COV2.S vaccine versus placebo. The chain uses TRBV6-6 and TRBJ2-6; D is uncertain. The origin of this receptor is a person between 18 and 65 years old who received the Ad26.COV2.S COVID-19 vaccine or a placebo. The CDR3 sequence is CASSSRDSGANVLTF. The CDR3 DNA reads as TGTGCCAGCAGTTCCCGAGACTCTGGGGCCAACGTCCTGACTTTC.